The TCR beta chain described here comes from a study of technical replicates of blood from a few donors. This CDR3 region has 19 residues. With 1 base clipped from V and 3 bases from J, the junction kept 10 bases outside the gene matches. Germline CDR1 and CDR2: SGHTA and FQGNSA. Repertoires were generated with immunoSEQ multiplex PCR, while TCRdb's copy carries only in-frame clones and drops some. The sample lists approximately 82,000 clones, approximately 94% occurring once. Sequenced: T cells isolated from PBMCs. The chain couples TRBV7-2 to TRBJ2-5, with 14 bases matching TRBD2. This receptor was taken from a human donor in good health. The CDR3 DNA is TGTGCCAGCAGCTTAGGGACTAGCGGGGGGACGTCCTATAAAGAGACCCAGTACTTC. This sequence encodes CASSLGTSGGTSYKETQYF.